These 28 T cell receptor beta chains originate from one sample sequenced in a study of T cells in Graves' hyperthyroidism and ophthalmopathy. Researchers took RNA transcripts and amplified the TCR beta CDR3 regions from them. RT-PCR in the first round (using the HTBI primer set) targeted the TCR CDR3. In TCRdb, the multiplex PCR reads were re-called with MiXCR into one record per CDR3 protein. The data contain approximately 610,000 distinct CDR3 sequences, about 14% of them singletons. Sequencing was carried out using blood. These receptor sequences come from a woman aged 40 to 49 with Graves' ophthalmopathy.

This clonotype was seen repeatedly, ten times or more. The genes are TRBV6-5 and TRBJ1-1; possible D gene TRBD1, 6 bases. In germline, CDR1 is MNHEY, CDR2 SVGAGI. This CDR3 spans 12 amino acids. The DNA for the CDR3 is TGTGCAGTGGGGGACATGAACACTGAAGCTTTCTTT. Residues: CAVGDMNTEAFF.

This clonotype was observed many times. The chain recombines TRBV20-1 with TRBJ2-7; D is possibly TRBD1 or TRBD2 (5 bases each). Between the trimmed V and J ends, which lost 3 bases and 2 bases, there was a span of 8 bases. This CDR3 spans 12 amino acids. In germline, CDR1 is DFQATT, CDR2 SNEGSKA (reference sequence). The CDR3 region is CSARGVPYEQYF. In nucleotides, the CDR3 is TGCAGTGCTAGGGGGGTACCCTACGAGCAGTACTTC.

This clonotype was counted between two and nine times. This sequence joins TRBV19 and TRBJ1-6, with D uncertain. V shed 9 bases and J shed 7 bases, with 19 bases lying between them. Germline loops: CDR1 LNHDA, CDR2 SQIVND (reference sequence). The CDR3 runs 15 residues. CDR3 loop: CASQPFGEGNSPLHF. The DNA of the CDR3 is TGTGCCAGCCAGCCCTTCGGAGAGGGAAATTCACCCCTCCACTTT.

This clonotype appeared many times. The V and J genes are TRBV20-1 and TRBJ2-5; TRBD2 matches at 12 bases. The junction had 12 bases not matched to a gene; V was cut back by 3 bases and J by 4 bases. CDR3 length: 17 amino acids. In germline, CDR1 is DFQATT, CDR2 SNEGSKA (reference sequence). The DNA of the CDR3 is TGCAGTGCTAGGGTGATACCGGGACTAGCGGGTAGAGAGACCCAGTACTTC. Translation gives CSARVIPGLAGRETQYF.

Ten or more counts support this clonotype. This chain connects TRBV2 to TRBJ2-7; 7 nucleotides line up with TRBD1. The V and J ends lost 5 bases and 3 bases, in that order; junction bases with no gene match: 4. The CDR3 runs 13 residues. Germline V gene lookup returns CDR1 SNHLY and CDR2 FYNNEI. Written as DNA, the CDR3 is TGTGCCAGCAGTTCCGGGACAGACTACGAGCAGTACTTC. Amino acid sequence: CASSSGTDYEQYF.

The chain employs TRBV10-3 and TRBJ1-2; D not resolved. The CDR3 contains 12 residues. Trimming took 2 bases from V and 8 from J, leaving 9 bases between them. From germline, CDR1 is ENHRY and CDR2 SYGVKD. The chain's CDR3 is CAISEQRFGYTF. The DNA for the CDR3 is TGTGCCATCAGTGAGCAAAGGTTCGGCTACACCTTC.

This clonotype was detected many times. V is TRBV6-1 and J is TRBJ2-6; D is perhaps TRBD1 or TRBD2 (5 bases each). Trimming stripped 10 bases from V and 0 bases from J, with 10 bases between. This CDR3 spans 14 amino acids. Looked up from germline, CDR1 is MNHNS and CDR2 is SASEGT. CDR3 sequence: CAIPGGSGANVLTF. DNA of the CDR3: TGTGCCATCCCTGGGGGCTCTGGGGCCAACGTCCTGACTTTC.

In this sample, this clonotype turned up many times. V and J are TRBV7-2 and TRBJ2-7; 9 bases agree with TRBD2. The CDR3 sequence is 15 residues long. V was pared by 3 bases and J by 4 bases, with 7 bases of the junction left unmatched. Germline assignment: CDR1 SGHTA and CDR2 FQGNSA. The CDR3: CASSFSGTSSYEQYF. The CDR3 nucleotides are TGTGCCAGCAGCTTTTCCGGGACTAGCAGTTACGAGCAGTACTTC. The whole variable domain, remainder taken from reference TRBV7-2 and TRBJ2-7, is GAGVSQSPSNKVTEKGKDVELRCDPISGHTALYWYRQSLGQGLEFLIYFQGNSAPDKSGLPSDRFSAERTGGSVSTLTIQRTQQEDSAVYLCASSFSGTSSYEQYFGPGTRLTVT.

The sample holds many counts of this clonotype. The gene calls are TRBV28 and TRBJ2-2, with TRBD2 matching 7 bases. J was trimmed by 3 bases and V by 6 bases; bases with no gene match: 7. The length of the CDR3 is 15 residues. Germline V gene lookup returns CDR1 MDHEN and CDR2 SYDVKM. The chain's CDR3 is CASRTSSGYTGELFF. CDR3 bases: TGTGCCAGCAGAACGTCTAGCGGCTACACCGGGGAGCTGTTTTTT.

This clonotype occurred many times. J is TRBJ2-5 and V is TRBV6-5, with D tentatively TRBD1 or TRBD2 (5 bases each). Germline lookup yields CDR1 MNHEY and CDR2 SVGAGI. Trimming left V 6 bases short and J 4 bases short, with 15 bases between. This CDR3 has 14 amino acids. CDR3: CASSLFGAGETQYF. DNA for the CDR3: TGTGCCAGCAGCCTCTTCGGGGCTGGAGAGACCCAGTACTTC.

This clonotype has at least ten counts. The chain recombines TRBV6-5 with TRBJ1-5, with D maybe TRBD1 (6 bases). The V end lost 2 bases, the J end lost 6 bases, and 14 bases lay between the germline ends. The CDR3 extends over 15 amino acids. Germline V gene data show CDR1 as MNHEY and CDR2 as SVGAGI. Here the CDR3 DNA reads TGTGCCAGCAGTTACCAACAGGGTACGGGTCAGCCCCAGCATTTT. This gives the protein CASSYQQGTGQPQHF.

This clonotype was counted at least ten times. This chain joins TRBV7-2 and TRBJ2-7; TRBD2 matches at 12 bases. The trim removed 0 bases at V and 6 bases at J, leaving 3 bases unmatched. Germline CDR1 is SGHTA and CDR2 is FQGNSA. This CDR3 is built from 15 residues. CDR3 loop: CASSLALAGGAEQYF. The CDR3 nucleotides read TGTGCCAGCAGCTTAGCGCTAGCGGGAGGGGCCGAGCAGTACTTC.

This clonotype was observed once. This sequence joins TRBV20-1 and TRBJ2-2; D gene unclear. V was trimmed by 2 bases and J by 3 bases, leaving 7 bases between them. The CDR3 has 13 residues. Germline-derived CDR1 and CDR2 are DFQATT and SNEGSKA (reference sequence). The CDR3 DNA reads as TGCAGTGCTAGATTCGCTTACACCGGGGAGCTGTTTTTT. Translated: CSARFAYTGELFF.

This clonotype was counted many times. The chain joins TRBV7-3 to TRBJ2-5; TRBD1 matches at 7 bases. Germline V gene data show CDR1 as SGHTA and CDR2 as FQGTGA. V lost 5 bases to trimming and J lost 2 bases; unmatched junction nucleotides: 8. The CDR3 spans 15 residues. CDR3 protein: CASSPYGTAQETQYF. CDR3 bases: TGTGCCAGCAGCCCTTATGGGACAGCACAAGAGACCCAGTACTTC.

This clonotype was counted at least ten times. The chain links TRBV11-3 to TRBJ2-5, with TRBD2 identical over 7 bases. V was pared by 5 bases and J by 5 bases, with 8 bases of the junction left unmatched. The CDR3 totals 14 residues. The germline V gene has CDR1 SGHNT and CDR2 YENEEA. The CDR3 DNA reads as TGTGCCAGCAGCCCACTAGTGGGAGGGGAGACCCAGTACTTC. Its protein product is CASSPLVGGETQYF. Full variable domain (rest looked up from reference TRBV11-3 and TRBJ2-5): EAGVVQSPRYKIIEKKQPVAFWCNPISGHNTLYWYLQNLGQGPELLIRYENEEAVDDSQLPKDRFSAERLKGVDSTLKIQPAELGDSAVYLCASSPLVGGETQYFGPGTRLLVL.

This clonotype was seen many times. The V call is TRBV12-3 or TRBV12-4, the J call TRBJ2-7; 7 bases agree with TRBD2. J gave up 5 bases and V 4 bases, and 5 bases lay outside the gene matches. The CDR3 runs to 13 residues. The DNA of the CDR3 is TGTGCCAGCAGTTCGACTAGCTGGGACGAGCAGTACTTC. Translation gives CASSSTSWDEQYF.

This clonotype was detected many times. CDR3 sequence: CASSQFRDTQYF. DNA of the CDR3: TGTGCCAGCAGCCAATTCCGAGATACGCAGTATTTT. V usage is TRBV16 and J usage is TRBJ2-3; D is unclear. Germline CDR1 is KGHSY and CDR2 is FQNENV. This CDR3 spans 12 amino acids. V lost 1 base and J 5 bases, leaving 4 bases between the germline ends.

This sequence joins TRBV19 and TRBJ1-1; D is uncertain. Trimming cost V 5 bases and J 0 bases, with 13 bases left between them. CDR3 length: 15 residues. CDR1 is LNHDA, CDR2 SQIVND, per germline (reference sequence). The CDR3 loop is CASSWSGGMNTEAFF. The CDR3 region has the DNA TGTGCCAGTAGTTGGTCCGGAGGAATGAACACTGAAGCTTTCTTT.

This sequence joins TRBV3-1 and TRBJ2-5; perhaps TRBD1 as D (6 bases). This CDR3 contains 15 residues. V was shortened by 5 bases and J by 5 bases, with 18 bases between the two germline ends. Germline assignment: CDR1 LGHDT and CDR2 YNNKEL (reference sequence). The CDR3 DNA sequence: TGTGCCAGCAGCACCCCGAACAGGGAAGTGGAGACCCAGTACTTC. It encodes CASSTPNREVETQYF.

V is TRBV15 and J is TRBJ1-2; 7 nucleotides line up with TRBD1. The CDR3 totals 16 residues. Germline loops: CDR1 LNHNV, CDR2 YYDKDF (reference sequence). The J segment lost 4 bases and the V segment lost 4 bases, leaving 12 bases of the junction unmatched. CDR3 sequence: CATSTRDRPLRYGYTF. The DNA for the CDR3 is TGTGCCACCAGCACGCGGGACAGACCTCTTCGCTATGGCTACACCTTC.

In its sample, this clonotype was seen many times. The chain couples TRBV10-3 to TRBJ2-7; 11 nucleotides match TRBD2. The CDR3 spans 17 residues. Germline CDR1 is ENHRY and CDR2 is SYGVKD. J lost 2 bases, V lost 7 bases, and 13 bases had no gene match. The chain's CDR3 is CAIMSTSGRSRPYEQYF. The CDR3 DNA is TGTGCCATCATGTCTACTAGCGGGAGAAGTCGTCCCTACGAGCAGTACTTC.

The genes are TRBV11-2 and TRBJ2-5; D gene ambiguous. This CDR3 is built from 14 residues. Trimming stripped 5 bases from V and 5 bases from J, with 15 bases between. The germline gives CDR1 SGHAT, CDR2 FQNNGV. CDR3 loop: CASSPITAGETQYF. DNA of the CDR3: TGTGCCAGCAGCCCAATCACCGCCGGGGAGACCCAGTACTTC.

This clonotype appeared many times. The chain employs TRBV29-1 and TRBJ1-2; 7 nucleotides align to TRBD1. The CDR3 length is 16 residues. Germline V gives CDR1 SQVTM, CDR2 ANQGSEA. The ends lost 0 bases at V and 3 bases at J; junction bases unmatched: 10. The CDR3 nucleotides are TGCAGCGTTGAAGATTATAAGACAGGGCGGGACTATGGCTACACCTTC. Its translation is CSVEDYKTGRDYGYTF. The variable domain in full, completed from reference TRBV29-1 and TRBJ1-2, reads SAVISQKPSRDICQRGTSLTIQCQVDSQVTMMFWYRQQPGQSLTLIATANQGSEATYESGFVIDKFPISRPNLTFSTLTVSNMSPEDSSIYLCSVEDYKTGRDYGYTFGSGTRLTVV.

V is TRBV5-1 and J is TRBJ2-3; perhaps TRBD2 as D (6 bases). The length of the CDR3 is 13 residues. Trimming removed 4 bases from V and 4 bases from J, with 10 bases in between. The germline gives CDR1 SGHRS, CDR2 YFSETQ. The CDR3 loop is CASSTRDSDTQYF. The CDR3 bases are TGCGCCAGCAGCACCCGGGACTCAGATACGCAGTATTTT.

This clonotype was detected many times. The V gene is TRBV28, the J gene TRBJ1-1; D ambiguous. CDR1 and CDR2 from the germline V gene are MDHEN and SYDVKM. The germline V and J ends were trimmed by 4 bases and 5 bases, with 8 bases remaining between them. This CDR3 spans 12 amino acids. CDR3 region: CASSSVATEAFF. DNA of the CDR3: TGTGCCAGCAGTTCCGTCGCAACTGAAGCTTTCTTT.

In this sample, this clonotype turned up once. This chain connects TRBV7-8 to TRBJ2-7; D is possibly TRBD1 or TRBD2 (5 bases each). CDR1 is SGHVS and CDR2 is FQNEAQ in the germline V gene. V shed 8 bases and J shed 6 bases, with 20 bases lying between them. CDR3 length: 14 residues. The CDR3 region is CASGPEAGRGEQYF. The DNA for the CDR3 is TGTGCCAGCGGCCCAGAGGCAGGGAGAGGCGAGCAGTACTTC. Full variable domain (missing parts from reference TRBV7-8 and TRBJ2-7): GAGVSQSPRYKVAKRGQDVALRCDPISGHVSLFWYQQALGQGPEFLTYFQNEAQLDKSGLPSDRFFAERPEGSVSTLKIQRTQQEDSAVYLCASGPEAGRGEQYFGPGTRLTVT.

This clonotype has at least ten counts. The chain is built from TRBV12-3 or TRBV12-4 and TRBJ2-3; D is perhaps TRBD1 or TRBD2 (5 bases each). This CDR3 contains 13 residues. V was trimmed by 0 bases and J by 9 bases, leaving 10 bases between them. The CDR3: CASSLAGEGTQYF. The CDR3 DNA follows: TGTGCCAGCAGTTTAGCGGGAGAGGGGACGCAGTATTTT.

This clonotype showed up just a few times. This CDR3 is CASSPSGNNYGYTF. For the CDR3, the DNA is TGTGCCAGCTCACCGTCCGGGAACAACTATGGCTACACCTTC. The chain carries TRBV18 and TRBJ1-2; D is unclear. With 3 bases removed from V and 2 bases from J, the gap between germline ends came to 10 bases. Germline CDR1 KGHSH, CDR2 LQKENI. The CDR3 covers 14 residues.